The rows below give T cell receptor beta chains drawn from one sample of a study of control samples from healthy donors and cancer patients. Sequencing used immunoSEQ multiplex PCR; TCRdb keeps in-frame clones, though not all of them. The data hold 70,000 to 90,000 clones, with 90% to 95% observed a single time. Source material: blood. Receptors were obtained from a woman aged 18-29 years in good health. CDR3s include the opening cysteine and the closing phenylalanine or tryptophan. A D gene is named only where the DNA matches it firmly. Some rows have no size entry. The others give once, few or many, or a class for an expanded clone.

d_call: TRBD2
j_call: TRBJ2-1
clone_size: NA
v_call: TRBV25-1
cdr3_aa: CASSELGGGDSLLF
cdr3_nt: TGTGCCAGCAGTGAGTTGGGCGGGGGGGACTCGCTGCTCTTC

d_call: NA
j_call: TRBJ1-4
clone_size: NA
v_call: TRBV18
cdr3_aa: CASSPGQEREKLFF
cdr3_nt: TGTGCCAGCTCACCAGGGCAGGAGAGAGAAAAACTGTTTTTT

d_call: TRBD2
j_call: TRBJ2-2
clone_size: NA
v_call: TRBV9
cdr3_aa: CASSSPGLAGGGTGELFF
cdr3_nt: TGTGCCAGCAGCTCCCCAGGACTAGCGGGGGGTGGCACCGGGGAGCTGTTTTTT

d_call: TRBD1
j_call: TRBJ2-1
clone_size: NA
v_call: TRBV6-5
cdr3_aa: CASKTRTGGRDEQFF
cdr3_nt: TGTGCCAGCAAAACCCGGACAGGGGGCCGGGATGAGCAGTTCTTC

d_call: NA
j_call: TRBJ2-2
clone_size: NA
v_call: TRBV5-4
cdr3_aa: CASSPPGKGNTGELFF
cdr3_nt: TGTGCCAGCAGCCCACCCGGGAAGGGGAACACCGGGGAGCTGTTTTTT

d_call: NA
j_call: TRBJ1-2
clone_size: NA
v_call: TRBV5-6
cdr3_aa: CASSPWDGMNPYGYTF
cdr3_nt: TGTGCCAGCAGCCCATGGGACGGTATGAACCCGTATGGCTACACCTTC

d_call: TRBD2
j_call: TRBJ2-2
clone_size: NA
v_call: TRBV6-2/TRBV6-3
cdr3_aa: CASSSPFGGSRTGELFF
cdr3_nt: TGTGCCAGCAGTTCCCCCTTTGGCGGGAGCCGTACCGGGGAGCTGTTTTTT

d_call: NA
j_call: TRBJ1-1
clone_size: NA
v_call: TRBV4-1
cdr3_aa: CASSQESTLNTEAFF
cdr3_nt: TGCGCCAGCAGCCAAGAGTCGACCCTGAACACTGAAGCTTTCTTT

d_call: NA
j_call: TRBJ1-4
clone_size: NA
v_call: TRBV4-3
cdr3_aa: CASSHNGGGEEKLFF
cdr3_nt: TGCGCCAGCAGCCATAACGGGGGTGGAGAGGAAAAACTGTTTTTT

d_call: NA
j_call: TRBJ1-2
clone_size: NA
v_call: TRBV25-1
cdr3_aa: CASSPETGGYTF
cdr3_nt: TGTGCCAGCAGCCCAGAGACGGGCGGCTACACCTTC

d_call: NA
j_call: TRBJ2-1
clone_size: once
v_call: TRBV1
cdr3_aa: CTSSQGGTGRSGLDGQFF
cdr3_nt: TGCACCAGCAGCCAAGGAGGGACAGGGCGAAGCGGGCTCGACGGGCAGTTCTTC

d_call: TRBD1
j_call: TRBJ2-3
clone_size: NA
v_call: TRBV6-4
cdr3_aa: CASTPGQGGTDTQYF
cdr3_nt: TGTGCCAGCACTCCCGGACAGGGGGGCACAGATACGCAGTATTTT

d_call: TRBD1
j_call: TRBJ1-2
clone_size: NA
v_call: TRBV19
cdr3_aa: CASGTGTYGYTF
cdr3_nt: TGTGCCAGTGGGACAGGGACCTATGGCTACACCTTC

d_call: NA
j_call: TRBJ2-5
clone_size: NA
v_call: TRBV27
cdr3_aa: CASRGLNDGETQYF
cdr3_nt: TGTGCCAGCCGCGGACTTAACGACGGGGAGACCCAGTACTTC

d_call: NA
j_call: TRBJ1-1
clone_size: NA
v_call: TRBV5-1
cdr3_aa: CASSLDGMNTEAFF
cdr3_nt: TGCGCCAGCAGCTTGGATGGCATGAACACTGAAGCTTTCTTT

d_call: NA
j_call: TRBJ1-3
clone_size: NA
v_call: TRBV5-4
cdr3_aa: CASSLVAGTLSGNTIYF
cdr3_nt: TGTGCCAGCAGCTTGGTTGCCGGAACCCTCTCTGGAAACACCATATATTTT

d_call: TRBD1
j_call: TRBJ1-2
clone_size: NA
v_call: TRBV29-1
cdr3_aa: CSVVPTGGTYGYTF
cdr3_nt: TGCAGCGTCGTGCCCACAGGGGGCACCTATGGCTACACCTTC

d_call: TRBD2
j_call: TRBJ2-1
clone_size: NA
v_call: TRBV5-1
cdr3_aa: CASSPQYGGGYNEQFF
cdr3_nt: TGCGCCAGCAGCCCCCAATACGGGGGGGGGTACAATGAGCAGTTCTTC

d_call: NA
j_call: TRBJ1-3
clone_size: NA
v_call: TRBV25-1
cdr3_aa: CASTDGGGPGNTIYF
cdr3_nt: TGTGCCAGCACCGACGGGGGAGGCCCTGGAAACACCATATATTTT

d_call: NA
j_call: TRBJ1-5
clone_size: once
v_call: TRBV9
cdr3_aa: CASSATGYSNQPQHF
cdr3_nt: TGTGCCAGCAGCGCCACCGGTTATAGCAATCAGCCCCAGCATTTT

d_call: NA
j_call: TRBJ1-4
clone_size: NA
v_call: TRBV7-9
cdr3_aa: CASRTERSNEKLFF
cdr3_nt: TGTGCCAGCAGGACGGAGAGGAGCAATGAAAAACTGTTTTTT

d_call: NA
j_call: TRBJ1-4
clone_size: NA
v_call: TRBV9
cdr3_aa: CASSAENEKLFF
cdr3_nt: TGTGCCAGCAGCGCGGAGAATGAAAAACTGTTTTTT

d_call: NA
j_call: TRBJ1-2
clone_size: NA
v_call: TRBV3-1/TRBV3-2
cdr3_aa: CASSPLPRGNYGYTF
cdr3_nt: TGTGCCAGCAGCCCTCTACCCAGGGGTAACTATGGCTACACCTTC

d_call: NA
j_call: TRBJ1-5
clone_size: NA
v_call: TRBV6-1
cdr3_aa: CASSERSQPQHF
cdr3_nt: TGTGCCAGCAGTGAGAGAAGTCAGCCCCAGCATTTT